This entry concerns a single TCR beta chain. Its antigen remains unidentified. The data belong to a study of cytomegalovirus exposure and HLA in healthy donors. Background on the study: Among the 400 or so donors who were genotyped, approximately 76% fell in the genetic ancestry cluster that is associated with self-reported Caucasian donors. Points from the study as a whole: A few V segments could not be told apart, such as TRBV6-2 and TRBV6-3, and were left out. Association of a missense DCLRE1C variant with TCR beta V- and J-gene trimming was reported in a later analysis. Reports described diagnosis of cytomegalovirus status by the classifier as highly specific and sensitive.

V shed 5 bases, J shed 1 base, and the junction held 9 bases outside the gene matches. Germline lookup yields CDR1 MNHNY and CDR2 SVGAGI (reference sequence). This CDR3 contains 16 residues. PCR amplification relied on 60 Vbeta primers (plus 13 Jbeta primers). Some clones are missing from TCRdb's copy, which holds only in-frame ones; the method was immunoSEQ multiplex PCR. Seen here are approximately 76,000 clones, around 70% observed once, and the top ten hold 15% to 20%. The TCR was taken from a woman aged 40-49 years in good health and CMV-seropositive. The specimen sequenced was PBMCs. V gene TRBV6-6 combines with J gene TRBJ2-7; 9 positions agree with TRBD1. CDR3 sequence reads: CASSRGQGSSSYEQYF. In DNA form, the CDR3 reads TGTGCCAGCAGTAGAGGACAGGGGTCATCATCCTACGAGCAGTACTTC.